A single sample gave rise to the 14 T cell receptor beta chains below, sequenced in a study of blood T cell repertoires in COVID-19. Measured with immunoSEQ multiplex PCR; TCRdb has only the in-frame clones, and not every one. The table has about 170,000 clones, more than 70% seen once. Sequenced sample: peripheral blood. The receptors here all came from an elderly woman with active or convalescent COVID-19.

As concerns this clone: The junction differs from germline at one of its ends, possibly a read error. This chain uses TRBV30 with TRBJ2-2, with D perhaps TRBD2 (5 bases). The CDR3 covers 15 residues. Germline lookup yields CDR1 GTSNPN and CDR2 SVGIG (reference sequence). For the CDR3, the DNA is TGTGCCGGGAGCTCCGGCACTAGAAACTACCGGGAGCTGTTTTTT. This encodes CAGSSGTRNYRELFF. Together with reference TRBV30 and TRBJ2-2, the CDR3 gives the full variable domain: SQTIHQWPATLVQPVGSPLSLECTVEGTSNPNLYWYRQAAGRGLQLLFYSVGIGQISSEVPQNLSASRPQDRQFILSSKKLLLSDSGFYLCAGSSGTRNYRELFFGEGSRLTVL.

With regard to this clone: A read error may explain this, as a much larger clone is one base away. This chain connects TRBV19 to TRBJ1-1, with D possibly matching TRBD1 (5 bases). Germline loops: CDR1 LNHDA, CDR2 SQIVND (reference sequence). The CDR3 sequence is 13 residues long. CDR3 amino acids: CTSSRGIGTEAFF. In DNA, the CDR3 is TGTACCAGTTCTAGGGGTATTGGCACTGAAGCTTTCTTT.

This chain joins TRBV30 and TRBJ1-6; D uncertain. The CDR3 spans 11 residues. V was clipped by 2 bases and J by 8 bases, with 4 bases between them. Germline V gene data show CDR1 as GTSNPN and CDR2 as SVGIG (reference sequence). CDR3 loop: CAWSHDSPLHF. The CDR3 DNA reads as TGTGCCTGGAGTCATGATTCACCCCTCCACTTT.

CDR3 nucleotide sequence: TGTGCCAGCAGTCCGGGACAGAGAAACACTGAAGCTTTCTTT. Amino acid sequence: CASSPGQRNTEAFF. The chain employs TRBV6-5 and TRBJ1-1; 7 bases agree with TRBD1. V lost 5 bases, J lost 2 bases, and 5 bases stayed unmatched. The CDR3 spans 14 residues. Germline V CDR1 and CDR2: MNHEY, SVGAGI.

This rearrangement joins TRBV9 to TRBJ2-5, with 9 bases that match TRBD1. V shed 0 bases and J 5 bases; nucleotides not matched to a gene: 5. The germline CDR1 and CDR2 sequences are SGDLS and YYNGEE. The CDR3 runs 15 residues. The CDR3: CASSVVQGQGETQYF. The CDR3 DNA reads as TGTGCCAGCAGCGTAGTCCAGGGACAGGGTGAGACCCAGTACTTC. The full variable domain, in which reference TRBV9 and TRBJ2-5 provide the parts outside the CDR3, is DSGVTQTPKHLITATGQRVTLRCSPRSGDLSVYWYQQSLDQGLQFLIQYYNGEERAKGNILERFSAQQFPDLHSELNLSSLELGDSALYFCASSVVQGQGETQYFGPGTRLLVL.

The rearrangement uses TRBV6-2 or TRBV6-3 and TRBJ2-2; 9 nucleotides match TRBD2. The germline gives CDR1 MNHEY, CDR2 SVGEGT. Trimming at V came to 5 bases and at J to 5 bases, leaving 9 bases not matched to a gene. The CDR3 runs to 16 residues. The CDR3 DNA reads TGTGCCAGCAGTCGATTTAGCGGGAGTGGGACCGGGGAGCTGTTTTTT. Its translation is CASSRFSGSGTGELFF.

This clone was picked up one time. V usage is TRBV7-8 and J usage is TRBJ1-5, with D unclear. In germline, CDR1 is SGHVS, CDR2 FQNEAQ. V lost 1 base and J lost 5, with 6 bases in between. The CDR3 sequence is 13 residues long. As DNA, the CDR3 is TGTGCCAGCAGCTTAGGTTATGATCAGCCCCAGCATTTT. It is translated as CASSLGYDQPQHF. Based on the CDR3 plus reference TRBV7-8 and TRBJ1-5, the full variable domain is GAGVSQSPRYKVAKRGQDVALRCDPISGHVSLFWYQQALGQGPEFLTYFQNEAQLDKSGLPSDRFFAERPEGSVSTLKIQRTQQEDSAVYLCASSLGYDQPQHFGDGTRLSIL.

This clone has a handful of counts. The rearrangement joins TRBV6-5 to TRBJ1-1; D is unresolved. The germline gives CDR1 MNHEY, CDR2 SVGAGI. V dropped 0 bases and J dropped 0 bases, with 8 bases sitting between them. The CDR3 covers 15 residues. CDR3 nucleotide sequence: TGTGCCAGCAGTTACTCGGAGGTCATGAACACTGAAGCTTTCTTT. It specifies CASSYSEVMNTEAFF.

The rearrangement joins TRBV5-4 to TRBJ2-3; no definite D call. V was trimmed by 0 bases and J by 1 base, leaving 3 bases between them. The CDR3 consists of 13 residues. Germline CDR1 is SGHNT and CDR2 is YYREEE (reference sequence). The CDR3 nucleotides read TGTGCCAGCAGCTTGGCAGGCACAGATACGCAGTATTTT. Its translation: CASSLAGTDTQYF.

This chain connects TRBV27 to TRBJ2-1; 12 bases match TRBD2. Trimming cost V 6 bases and J 1 base; bases outside gene matches: 19. The CDR3 covers 21 residues. Germline V gene data show CDR1 as MNHEY and CDR2 as SMNVEV (reference sequence). The chain's CDR3 is CASRRWVRGTSGPQSYNEQFF. CDR3 coding DNA: TGTGCCAGCAGACGGTGGGTTCGCGGGACTAGCGGGCCCCAGTCCTACAATGAGCAGTTCTTC.

This chain joins TRBV11-2 and TRBJ2-7, with a tentative D call TRBD1 (5 bases). Germline V lookup: CDR1 SGHAT, CDR2 FQNNGV. Trimming removed 0 bases at V and 4 bases at J, with 16 bases between. The CDR3 consists of 16 residues. CDR3 region: CASSLDSQGFYYEQYF. CDR3 coding DNA: TGTGCCAGCAGCTTAGATTCGCAGGGCTTTTATTACGAGCAGTACTTC. The variable domain in full, completed from reference TRBV11-2 and TRBJ2-7, reads EAGVAQSPRYKIIEKRQSVAFWCNPISGHATLYWYQQILGQGPKLLIQFQNNGVVDDSQLPKDRFSAERLKGVDSTLKIQPAKLEDSAVYLCASSLDSQGFYYEQYFGPGTRLTVT.

The rearrangement links TRBV9 to TRBJ2-7; 8 nucleotides agree with TRBD1. The CDR3 spans 16 residues. Looked up from germline, CDR1 is SGDLS and CDR2 is YYNGEE. V gave up 0 bases and J gave up 5 bases; unmatched junction bases: 10. CDR3 region: CASSVASGQGINEQYF. CDR3 bases: TGTGCCAGCAGCGTAGCTAGTGGACAGGGTATCAACGAGCAGTACTTC.

The V and J genes are TRBV6-1 and TRBJ2-7, with D maybe TRBD1 (6 bases). V lost 1 base and J 5 bases, leaving 15 bases between the germline ends. CDR3 length: 15 residues. Germline-derived CDR1 and CDR2 are MNHNS and SASEGT. CDR3 sequence reads: CASSEGWGRSDEQYF. DNA of the CDR3: TGTGCCAGCAGTGAAGGGTGGGGGCGGTCGGACGAGCAGTACTTC.

The chain links TRBV7-6 to TRBJ1-4, with D unclear. Germline V gene sequence: CDR1 SGHVS, CDR2 FNYEAQ. Trimming left V 4 bases short and J 8 bases short, with 17 bases between. This CDR3 is built from 15 residues. The CDR3 DNA sequence: TGTGCCAGCAGCTACGGGGTCGCGGGCGACGAAAAACTGTTTTTT. Protein sequence: CASSYGVAGDEKLFF.